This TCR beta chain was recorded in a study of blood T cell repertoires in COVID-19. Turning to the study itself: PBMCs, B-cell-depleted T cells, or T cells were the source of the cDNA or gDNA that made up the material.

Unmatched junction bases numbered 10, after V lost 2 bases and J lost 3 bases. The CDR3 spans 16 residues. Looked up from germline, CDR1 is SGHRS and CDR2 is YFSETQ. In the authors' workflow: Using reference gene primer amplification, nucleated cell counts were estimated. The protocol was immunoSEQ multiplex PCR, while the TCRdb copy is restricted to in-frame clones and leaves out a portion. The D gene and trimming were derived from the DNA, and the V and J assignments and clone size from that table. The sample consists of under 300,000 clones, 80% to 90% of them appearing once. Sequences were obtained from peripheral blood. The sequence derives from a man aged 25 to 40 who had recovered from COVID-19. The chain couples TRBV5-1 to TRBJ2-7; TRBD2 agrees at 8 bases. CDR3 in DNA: TGCGCCAGCAGCTTCTGCGCGGGGGGCTCCTGCTACGAGCAGTACTTC. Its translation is CASSFCAGGSCYEQYF.